The rows below give T cell receptor beta chains drawn from one sample of a study of CD8+ T cells in alopecia areata. Profiled with immunoSEQ multiplex PCR; TCRdb holds only in-frame clones, not every one. Counted here are roughly 150,000 clones, roughly 50% occurring once; the ten biggest clones make up roughly 7.5%. The specimen sequenced was CD4+ T cells sorted from blood. These receptor sequences come from a human donor with alopecia areata. The CDR3 runs from the conserved cysteine through the conserved F or W. D genes are given only for firm matches. A row's size may be missing; if present it is once, few, many or a size class.

d_gene,v_gene,j_gene,abundance,CDR3aa,CDR3nt
TRBD1,TRBV7-2,TRBJ1-2,few,CASSLGTGVGYTF,TGTGCCAGCAGCTTAGGGACAGGGGTCGGCTACACCTTC
TRBD1,TRBV2,TRBJ2-1,NA,CASILDRGNEQFF,TGTGCCAGCATTCTAGACAGGGGGAATGAGCAGTTCTTC
NA,TRBV29-1,TRBJ1-1,NA,CSVGPGLGIFKAFF,TGCAGCGTTGGCCCTGGTTTAGGGATATTTAAAGCTTTCTTT
TRBD1,TRBV6-6,TRBJ2-1,NA,CASINRDRGISEQFF,TGTGCCAGCATTAACCGGGACAGGGGTATCAGTGAGCAGTTCTTC
TRBD2,TRBV13,TRBJ2-1,NA,CASRRAGVTYNEQFF,TGTGCCAGCAGGCGAGCGGGGGTCACCTACAATGAGCAGTTCTTC
TRBD2,TRBV7-3,TRBJ2-1,few,CASSETSGRDEQFF,TGTGCCAGCAGCGAGACTAGCGGGAGGGATGAGCAGTTCTTC
NA,TRBV4-2,TRBJ2-1,NA,CASSITFPDEQFF,TGTGCCAGCAGCATTACGTTCCCCGATGAGCAGTTCTTC
NA,TRBV6-5,TRBJ1-1,NA,CASSYSIGFTEAFF,TGTGCCAGCAGTTACTCGATCGGCTTCACTGAAGCTTTCTTT
NA,TRBV27,TRBJ2-7,NA,CASSQTGSPGEQYF,TGTGCCAGCAGTCAGACCGGCTCCCCAGGCGAGCAGTACTTC
TRBD1,TRBV5-1,TRBJ2-7,few,CASSESGQPYEQYF,TGCGCCAGCAGCGAGTCGGGACAGCCCTACGAGCAGTACTTC
NA,TRBV30,TRBJ2-2,NA,CAWGRVRSFTGELFF,TGTGCCTGGGGCAGGGTCCGATCGTTCACCGGGGAGCTGTTTTTT